This TCR beta chain was found in a study of cytomegalovirus exposure and HLA in healthy donors. The PCR ran on 60 Vbeta and 13 Jbeta primers. Some clones are missing from TCRdb's copy, which holds only in-frame ones; the method was immunoSEQ multiplex PCR. The data show about 140,000 clones, and the top ten clones hold under 2.5%. A remark on this clone: Its antigen is not identified.

Overall study results and limits: Versus the approximately 670-donor mean, an Asian-associated ancestry cluster reportedly showed fewer N-insertions in a later analysis. Some segments of the V type, notably TRBV6-2 and TRBV6-3, were excluded as indistinguishable. Associated with cytomegalovirus, according to the listing, were approximately 160 TCR beta chains.

There are 17 residues in the CDR3. The germline CDR1 and CDR2 sequences are SNHLY and FYNNEI. V lost 5 bases and J 0 bases, leaving 17 bases between the germline ends. The chain uses TRBV2 and TRBJ2-1; D is perhaps TRBD2 (6 bases). The sample comprised PBMCs. The TCR comes from a woman aged 18-29 years in good health and CMV-seronegative. The CDR3 region is CASSQRGRESSYNEQFF. The CDR3, as DNA: TGTGCCAGCAGTCAGAGAGGCCGGGAGAGCTCCTACAATGAGCAGTTCTTC.